Shown below are 15 T cell receptor beta chains from a single sample sequenced in a study of control samples from healthy donors and cancer patients. TCRdb's table, derived via immunoSEQ multiplex PCR, lists solely in-frame clones and lacks some. The sample shows roughly 100,000 clones, approximately 90% of them seen only once. The specimen sequenced was PBMCs. The receptors shown here come from a man between 60 and 70 years old with lung cancer.

A single count supports this clone. V is TRBV10-2 and J is TRBJ1-5, with 7 bases fitting TRBD1. This CDR3 is built from 16 residues. After removal of 3 bases from V and 2 bases from J, the junction contained 7 bases not matched to a gene. Germline V CDR1 and CDR2: WSHSY, SAAADI. CDR3 region: CASSDLGQAGNQPQHF. The CDR3 DNA is TGCGCCAGCAGTGACCTCGGACAGGCCGGCAATCAGCCCCAGCATTTT.

The chain couples TRBV7-3 to TRBJ2-1; 7 bases are a match to TRBD1. Germline V gene data show CDR1 as SGHTA and CDR2 as FQGTGA. CDR3 size: 16 residues. Trimming cost V 4 bases and J 8 bases; bases outside gene matches: 14. CDR3 bases: TGTGCCAGCAGCTCCGTACAGGGGCGGCGTTCGGATGAGCAGTTCTTC. It yields the protein CASSSVQGRRSDEQFF.

This clone was detected only a few times. This rearrangement joins TRBV6-5 to TRBJ1-5; 7 nucleotides line up with TRBD1. Germline trimming cut 6 bases from V and 4 bases from J; bases unmatched to any gene: 6. The germline V gene encodes CDR1 MNHEY and CDR2 SVGAGI. The CDR3 covers 14 residues. Here the CDR3 reads CASRDPGGNQPQHF. CDR3 nucleotides: TGTGCCAGCAGAGATCCAGGGGGAAATCAGCCCCAGCATTTT.

V is TRBV10-1 and J is TRBJ2-3; D is tentatively TRBD1 or TRBD2 (5 bases each). The germline V and J ends were trimmed by 4 bases and 0 bases, with 11 bases remaining between them. Germline V gives CDR1 WNHNN, CDR2 SYGVQD (reference sequence). The CDR3 loop spans 15 amino acids. The DNA for the CDR3 is TGCGCCAGCAGTGGACCGGGACGAAGCACAGATACGCAGTATTTT. It codes for CASSGPGRSTDTQYF.

This chain joins TRBV7-2 and TRBJ2-5; tentative D call: TRBD1 (5 bases). V was cut by 1 base and J by 6 bases, with 15 bases left in between. Per the germline V gene, CDR1 is SGHTA and CDR2 is FQGNSA. The CDR3 totals 15 residues. DNA for the CDR3: TGTGCCAGCAGCTTAGTTGCAGGGCAGAGCCAGACCCAGTACTTC. This codes for CASSLVAGQSQTQYF.

The rearrangement joins TRBV7-2 to TRBJ1-2; no clear D gene. V lost 2 bases to trimming and J lost 0 bases, with 10 bases between them. CDR3 length: 15 amino acids. CDR1 SGHTA and CDR2 FQGNSA come from the germline V gene. The CDR3 is CASSLNDIANYGYTF. CDR3 bases: TGTGCCAGCAGCTTAAACGATATCGCTAACTATGGCTACACCTTC.

The V and J genes are TRBV29-1 and TRBJ1-4; D gene ambiguous. The CDR3 totals 16 residues. Trimming took off 3 bases at V and 1 base at J, with 15 bases between the two ends. Per germline, CDR1 SQVTM and CDR2 ANQGSEA. The chain's CDR3 is CSVESGESRTNEKLFF. The CDR3 DNA is TGCAGCGTTGAGTCAGGCGAAAGTCGAACTAATGAAAAACTGTTTTTT.

The chain couples TRBV12-3 or TRBV12-4 to TRBJ2-1; TRBD1 might be the D (5 bases). Trimming pared 6 bases from V and 9 bases from J, leaving 12 bases between. The CDR3 is made up of 12 amino acids. CDR3 residues: CASSWGRAEQFF. The CDR3 DNA is TGTGCCAGCAGCTGGGGCAGGGCTGAGCAGTTCTTC.

This chain uses TRBV7-2 with TRBJ2-3, with 8 bases fitting TRBD1. The CDR3 sequence is 14 residues long. In germline, CDR1 is SGHTA, CDR2 FQGNSA. The ends lost 4 bases at V and 2 bases at J; junction bases unmatched: 2. CDR3 sequence: CASSSGQVTDTQYF. CDR3 DNA sequence: TGTGCCAGCAGCTCGGGACAGGTCACAGATACGCAGTATTTT.

This chain links TRBV7-9 with TRBJ1-2, with 7 bases that match TRBD1. Germline V gives CDR1 SEHNR, CDR2 FQNEAQ (reference sequence). The CDR3 has 11 amino acids. V trimming: 5 bases; J trimming: 14 bases; junction bases outside the gene matches: 8. CDR3: CASSQTGSGTF. The CDR3 DNA follows: TGTGCCAGCAGCCAGACAGGGAGTGGTACCTTC.

This chain uses TRBV7-3 with TRBJ2-2, with D tentatively TRBD1 (5 bases). The V and J ends lost 5 bases and 0 bases respectively, with 13 bases between them. Germline loops: CDR1 SGHTA, CDR2 FQGTGA. The CDR3 sequence is 16 residues long. CDR3 protein: CASSPRTISNTGELFF. The CDR3 nucleotides read TGTGCCAGCAGCCCCCGGACAATTTCGAACACCGGGGAGCTGTTTTTT.

The genes are TRBV3-1 (or the pseudogene TRBV3-2) and TRBJ1-2; D is unresolved. CDR1 and CDR2 (germline): LGHDT, YNNKEL (reference sequence). Trimming pared 1 base from V and 4 bases from J, leaving 10 bases between. The CDR3 has 14 amino acids. The CDR3 reads CASSQVGGTYGYTF. The CDR3 DNA reads as TGTGCCAGCAGCCAAGTCGGAGGTACCTATGGCTACACCTTC.

The chain joins TRBV5-1 to TRBJ1-1, with D hard to call. V gave up 1 base and J gave up 1 base, with 8 bases separating them. Germline CDR1 is SGHRS and CDR2 is YFSETQ. The CDR3 consists of 14 residues. The DNA of the CDR3 is TGCGCCAGCAGCTTGTCAAGGACGAACACTGAAGCTTTCTTT. It is translated as CASSLSRTNTEAFF.

CDR3 region: CASSYTGYEQYV. In DNA, the CDR3 is TGTGCCAGCAGTTACACGGGATACGAGCAGTACGTC. The chain employs TRBV6-2 or TRBV6-3 and TRBJ2-7, with a weak D call TRBD2 (5 bases). Per germline, CDR1 MNHEY and CDR2 SVGEGT. Trimming removed 2 bases at V and 4 bases at J, with 6 bases between. CDR3 length: 12 amino acids.

V is TRBV25-1 and J is TRBJ2-5, with 9 bases lining up with TRBD1. The J segment lost 2 bases and the V segment lost 4 bases, leaving 8 bases of the junction unmatched. Germline CDR1 reads MGHDK; CDR2 reads SYGVNS. This CDR3 is built from 16 residues. In DNA, the CDR3 is TGTGCCAGCAGTGGGTTGGGGGACAGGGTACAAGAGACCCAGTACTTC. Translated: CASSGLGDRVQETQYF.